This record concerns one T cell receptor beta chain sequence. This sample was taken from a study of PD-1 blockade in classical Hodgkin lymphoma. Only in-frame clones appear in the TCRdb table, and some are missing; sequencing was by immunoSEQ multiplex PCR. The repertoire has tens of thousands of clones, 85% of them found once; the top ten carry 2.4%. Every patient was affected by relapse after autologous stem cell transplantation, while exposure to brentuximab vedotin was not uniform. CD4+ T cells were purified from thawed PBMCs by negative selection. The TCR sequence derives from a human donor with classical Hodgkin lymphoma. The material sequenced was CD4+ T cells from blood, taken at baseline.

The CDR3 region is CASSSVAGGRPDYGYTF. The DNA for the CDR3 is TGTGCCAGCAGCAGCGTGGCGGGGGGCAGGCCAGACTATGGCTACACCTTC. The chain is built from TRBV11-2 and TRBJ1-2; maybe TRBD1 (6 bases). The CDR3 spans 17 residues. Trimming stripped 5 bases from V and 3 bases from J, with 22 bases between. Germline V CDR1 and CDR2: SGHAT, FQNNGV.